Below, 8 T cell receptor beta chains from the same sample are listed, as sequenced in a study of blood T cells in healthy people across ages. It was with a sample-barcoded 5' primer and a J-beta primer mix that a second PCR of about 6 to 12 cycles was run. TCRdb processed the 5' RACE reads anew with MiXCR; each CDR3 protein has one entry. The sample shows under 1,000,000 distinct CDR3 sequences, roughly 46% of them seen only once. Sequencing was carried out using blood. Receptors originate from a man of 80 years or more in good health.

This clonotype was seen repeatedly, ten times or more. The chain has TRBV5-1 and TRBJ2-7; D perhaps matches TRBD1 (6 bases). Germline lookup yields CDR1 SGHRS and CDR2 YFSETQ. The CDR3 runs 14 residues. V was trimmed by 4 bases and J by 5 bases, leaving 16 bases between them. CDR3 in amino acids: CASSPLQGPNEQYF. In DNA, the CDR3 is TGCGCCAGCAGCCCGTTACAGGGTCCCAACGAGCAGTACTTC.

The chain combines TRBV29-1 with TRBJ2-1; 11 nucleotides agree with TRBD1. CDR3 length equals 14 residues. The V segment lost 3 bases and the J segment 6 bases; nucleotides outside the gene matches: 4. The germline CDR1 and CDR2 sequences are SQVTM and ANQGSEA. CDR3 region: CSVEVGTGGNEQFF. CDR3 DNA: TGCAGCGTTGAGGTAGGGACAGGGGGCAATGAGCAGTTCTTC.

This clonotype was found a few times. The rearrangement links TRBV5-4 to TRBJ1-2; the match to TRBD1 covers 7 bases. V gave up 4 bases and J gave up 7 bases; unmatched junction bases: 10. The germline gives CDR1 SGHNT, CDR2 YYREEE (reference sequence). The CDR3 has 14 residues. The CDR3 region is CASSQRQGPVGYTF. As DNA, the CDR3 is TGTGCCAGCAGCCAGAGACAGGGCCCCGTTGGCTACACCTTC.

The chain is built from TRBV11-1 and TRBJ2-7; possibly TRBD2 for D (6 bases). The CDR3 runs 16 residues. CDR1 is SGHAT and CDR2 is FQDESV in the germline V gene (reference sequence). Trimming removed 6 bases at V and 7 bases at J, with 25 bases between. The CDR3 DNA sequence: TGTGCCAGCAGGGCAAAGACGGAAGGAGGGTACAATGAGCAGTACTTC. Residues: CASRAKTEGGYNEQYF.

The chain recombines TRBV18 with TRBJ2-2, with 7 bases that match TRBD1. This CDR3 is built from 16 residues. Per the germline V gene, CDR1 is KGHSH and CDR2 is LQKENI. The V and J ends lost 3 bases and 3 bases, in that order; junction bases with no gene match: 7. CDR3 region: CASSPRQGLDTGELFF. CDR3 nucleotides: TGTGCCAGCTCACCGCGACAGGGATTGGACACCGGGGAGCTGTTTTTT.

Written as DNA, the CDR3 is TGCAGTGCTAGCCTAGCGGACTACGAGCAGTACTTC. It translates to CSASLADYEQYF. The genes are TRBV20-1 and TRBJ2-4, with 7 bases that match TRBD2. Near its end, the DNA agrees better with TRBJ2-7, so the J call may be wrong. Germline loops: CDR1 DFQATT, CDR2 SNEGSKA (reference sequence). The CDR3 is 12 amino acids.

This clonotype was counted only a few times. The chain combines TRBV4-2 with TRBJ1-2; a weak D match, TRBD1 (5 bases). CDR3 size: 14 residues. V was cut by 0 bases and J by 8 bases, with 13 bases left in between. Germline-derived CDR1 and CDR2 are LGHNA and YNFKEQ. The CDR3 spells CASSQERQGAGYTF. As DNA, the CDR3 is TGTGCCAGCAGCCAAGAGCGTCAGGGTGCCGGCTACACCTTC.

The CDR3 reads CASSRENSGANVLTF. The CDR3 coding sequence is TGTGCCAGCTCCAGGGAGAATTCTGGGGCCAACGTCCTGACTTTC. V gene TRBV6-2 or TRBV6-3 combines with J gene TRBJ2-6; D is tentatively TRBD1 or TRBD2 (5 bases each). V was pared by 8 bases and J by 1 base, with 12 bases between. CDR1 and CDR2 from the germline V gene are MNHEY and SVGEGT. There are 15 residues in the CDR3.